The 21 T cell receptor beta chains below come from one sample, sequenced in a study of blood T cells in healthy people across ages. The authors ran a second PCR of about 6 to 11 cycles using a sample-barcoded 5' primer and a J-beta primer mix. MiXCR, run by TCRdb on the 5' RACE reads, gives a single entry per CDR3 protein. The repertoire holds more than 650,000 distinct CDR3 sequences, with about 48% as singletons. Sequencing used blood. Receptors originate from a man older than 75 in good health.

This clonotype has just a few counts. At one end the junction does not follow the germline gene, possibly because of a read error. The chain couples TRBV5-1 to TRBJ2-1; D is possibly TRBD1 (5 bases). This CDR3 is built from 15 residues. Germline V lookup: CDR1 SGHRS, CDR2 YFSETQ. The CDR3: CASSSDRASYNEQFF. The CDR3 DNA reads as TGTGCCAGCAGCAGCGACAGAGCCTCCTACAATGAGCAGTTCTTC.

This clonotype turned up a few times. The CDR3 sequence: CASSPAGERGETQYF. CDR3 nucleotide sequence: TGTGCCAGCAGCCCCGCCGGAGAGCGCGGAGAGACCCAGTACTTC. The chain employs TRBV12-3 or TRBV12-4 and TRBJ2-5; unclear D gene. This CDR3 contains 15 residues. V lost 6 bases to trimming and J lost 4 bases, with 18 bases between them.

This clonotype turned up a few times. The gene calls are TRBV3-1 and TRBJ1-5, with D tentatively TRBD1 (5 bases). This CDR3 is built from 14 residues. V lost 1 base and J lost 12, with 16 bases in between. The germline V gene encodes CDR1 LGHDT and CDR2 YNNKEL (reference sequence). The CDR3 region is CASSQAGAGLVQHF. The CDR3 coding sequence is TGTGCCAGCAGCCAAGCCGGTGCAGGGTTAGTCCAGCATTTT.

This clonotype was seen just once. The gene calls are TRBV15 and TRBJ2-5; perhaps TRBD1 as D (6 bases). This CDR3 has 13 residues. CDR1 and CDR2 (germline): LNHNV, YYDKDF (reference sequence). V lost 0 bases and J 11 bases, leaving 13 bases between the germline ends. The CDR3 reads CATSRDFRGEQYF. The CDR3 nucleotides read TGTGCCACCAGCAGAGATTTCAGGGGTGAGCAGTACTTC.

CDR3 loop: CSASWTGGVLAGGSTDTQYF. The CDR3 DNA reads TGCAGTGCTAGTTGGACAGGGGGGGTCTTAGCGGGAGGTAGCACAGATACGCAGTATTTT. The chain carries TRBV20-1 and TRBJ2-3; D could derive from TRBD1 or TRBD2 (10 bases each). Deletions cut 3 bases from V and 0 bases from J, with 28 bases between. This CDR3 has 20 residues. Looked up from germline, CDR1 is DFQATT and CDR2 is SNEGSKA (reference sequence).

The chain combines TRBV4-1 with TRBJ1-2; 7 bases agree with TRBD1. After removal of 1 base from V and 6 bases from J, the junction contained 8 bases not matched to a gene. This CDR3 comprises 15 residues. CDR1 is MGHRA and CDR2 is YSYEKL in the germline V gene. The CDR3 bases are TGCGCCAGCAGCCAAGCCAGGGGGGCCCCCGATGGCTACACCTTC. Translated, it gives CASSQARGAPDGYTF.

This rearrangement joins TRBV27 to TRBJ2-3; a possible D gene is TRBD2 (6 bases). The CDR3 extends over 17 amino acids. Germline-derived CDR1 and CDR2 are MNHEY and SMNVEV (reference sequence). Trimming left V 8 bases short and J 0 bases short, with 21 bases between. The CDR3 sequence is CASRQTRRGTSTDTQYF. The CDR3 region has the DNA TGTGCCAGCCGACAAACAAGACGGGGGACTAGCACAGATACGCAGTATTTT.

The chain recombines TRBV20-1 with TRBJ1-1; D unresolved. This CDR3 has 13 amino acids. Trimming pared 0 bases from V and 10 bases from J, leaving 15 bases between. The germline CDR1 and CDR2 sequences are DFQATT and SNEGSKA (reference sequence). The CDR3 DNA is TGCAGTGCTAGAGATTCCCCCGAGCGGGGAGCTTTCTTT. Translating it yields CSARDSPERGAFF.

The chain joins TRBV11-2 to TRBJ1-4, with D tentatively TRBD1 (5 bases). The V and J ends lost 5 bases and 4 bases respectively, with 20 bases between them. Germline CDR1 reads SGHAT; CDR2 reads FQNNGV. The CDR3 spans 17 residues. The CDR3: CASSQVTWSRVNEKLFF. CDR3 DNA sequence: TGTGCCAGCAGCCAAGTAACCTGGTCCAGGGTTAATGAAAAACTGTTTTTT.

This clonotype was seen a handful of times. The V call is TRBV12-3 or TRBV12-4, the J call TRBJ2-1, with 7 bases identical to TRBD2. The V segment lost 8 bases and the J segment 2 bases; nucleotides outside the gene matches: 3. This CDR3 has 13 residues. The CDR3 DNA sequence: TGTGCCAGCCAGCGGGGAGCCTACAATGAGCAGTTCTTC. It translates to CASQRGAYNEQFF.

The chain employs TRBV18 and TRBJ2-5; D gene unclear. The ends were cut back, 3 bases at V and 5 bases at J, with 10 bases in the middle. The CDR3 has 13 amino acids. Germline V gene sequence: CDR1 KGHSH, CDR2 LQKENI. The CDR3 loop is CASSPTLTETQYF. The CDR3, as DNA: TGTGCCAGCTCACCGACGCTGACGGAGACCCAGTACTTC.

This clonotype was seen a few times. The V and J genes are TRBV5-1 and TRBJ2-5; 13 bases align to TRBD2. The J call may be mistaken, given a closer DNA end match to TRBJ2-7. This CDR3 comprises 15 residues. Germline CDR1 reads SGHRS; CDR2 reads YFSETQ. The CDR3 coding sequence is TGCGCCAGCAGCTCGGGACTAGCGGGACCAAACGAGCAGTACTTC. Translated, it gives CASSSGLAGPNEQYF.

This chain uses TRBV20-1 with TRBJ1-6; D unresolved. This CDR3 is built from 14 residues. Germline assignment: CDR1 DFQATT and CDR2 SNEGSKA (reference sequence). V was shortened by 1 base and J by 9 bases, with 13 bases between the two germline ends. In nucleotides, the CDR3 is TGCAGTGCTAGAGTGGACGGGGAAATTTCACCCCTCCACTTT. Protein product: CSARVDGEISPLHF.

The V call is TRBV4-1, the J call TRBJ2-5, with 7 bases that match TRBD1. Germline V gene sequence: CDR1 MGHRA, CDR2 YSYEKL. The CDR3 has 14 residues. Unmatched junction bases numbered 3, after V lost 0 bases and J lost 5 bases. This chain's CDR3 is CASSQDPTGETQYF. For the CDR3, the DNA is TGCGCCAGCAGCCAAGATCCGACAGGGGAGACCCAGTACTTC.

The genes are TRBV4-1 and TRBJ2-4; 10 bases are a match to TRBD1. There are 18 residues in the CDR3. V lost 6 bases to trimming and J lost 1 base; unmatched junction nucleotides: 12. CDR1 and CDR2 (germline): MGHRA, YSYEKL. The CDR3 bases are TGCGCCAGCAGAGATAAACCGGGACAGGGGATGGCCAAAAACATTCAGTACTTC. Amino acids: CASRDKPGQGMAKNIQYF.

This clonotype was counted a single time. This sequence joins TRBV27 and TRBJ2-3, with TRBD2 matching over 8 bases. This CDR3 is 19 amino acids long. The V and J ends lost 6 bases and 2 bases, in that order; junction bases with no gene match: 19. Germline-derived CDR1 and CDR2 are MNHEY and SMNVEV (reference sequence). This CDR3 is CASSHRVRARGAYTDTQYF. CDR3 sequence (DNA): TGTGCCAGCAGCCACAGAGTAAGGGCGCGGGGGGCTTACACAGATACGCAGTATTTT.

The chain couples TRBV5-1 to TRBJ2-3; tentative D call: TRBD2 (6 bases). The CDR3 is 15 amino acids. Germline V gene data show CDR1 as SGHRS and CDR2 as YFSETQ. Trimming left V 4 bases short and J 0 bases short, with 12 bases between. The CDR3 loop reads CASSGRGTSTDTQYF. The CDR3 DNA sequence: TGCGCCAGCAGCGGGCGGGGAACTAGCACAGATACGCAGTATTTT. Filled out from reference TRBV5-1 and TRBJ2-3, the complete variable domain reads KAGVTQTPRYLIKTRGQQVTLSCSPISGHRSVSWYQQTPGQGLQFLFEYFSETQRNKGNFPGRFSGRQFSNSRSEMNVSTLELGDSALYLCASSGRGTSTDTQYFGPGTRLTVL.

The chain combines TRBV5-6 with TRBJ2-1; TRBD2 is a possible D gene (5 bases). The CDR3 sequence is 16 residues long. The germline gives CDR1 SGHDT, CDR2 YYEEEE. The V gene lost 0 bases and the J gene lost 9 bases, with 19 bases spanning the gap. Here the CDR3 reads CASSLVPAVAAGEQFF. For the CDR3, the DNA is TGTGCCAGCAGCTTGGTTCCAGCGGTGGCCGCAGGTGAGCAGTTCTTC.

The chain joins TRBV7-9 to TRBJ2-3; D is perhaps TRBD1 (7 bases). The CDR3 has 13 residues. Trimming took 1 base from V and 14 from J, leaving 16 bases between them. Germline V CDR1 and CDR2: SEHNR, FQNEAQ (reference sequence). The CDR3 region is CASSLVSGEGAYF. CDR3 nucleotides: TGTGCCAGCAGCTTAGTTTCGGGAGAGGGGGCGTATTTT.

The gene calls are TRBV25-1 and TRBJ1-6, with D maybe TRBD1 (6 bases). The CDR3 contains 17 residues. The V end lost 1 base, the J end lost 1 base, and 11 bases lay between the germline ends. Germline V gives CDR1 MGHDK, CDR2 SYGVNS. Written as DNA, the CDR3 is TGTGCCAGCAGTGAATCGGGCAGGGGATCCTATAATTCACCCCTCCACTTT. It translates to CASSESGRGSYNSPLHF.

The genes are TRBV6-5 and TRBJ2-7; 7 bases agree with TRBD2. Germline CDR1 is MNHEY and CDR2 is SVGAGI. After removal of 10 bases from V and 2 bases from J, the junction contained 11 bases not matched to a gene. CDR3 length: 14 residues. The CDR3 reads CATKDAGEAYEQYF. The CDR3 nucleotides read TGTGCCACCAAAGACGCGGGAGAGGCCTACGAGCAGTACTTC.